The following is a T cell receptor beta chain sequence with its context. This record belongs to a study of blood T cell repertoires in COVID-19. About the study: The United States, Italy and Spain supplied acute and convalescent COVID-19 samples. Nucleic acid was either cDNA or gDNA, and it came from T cells, B-cell-depleted T cells, or PBMCs.

In germline, CDR1 is LNHNV, CDR2 YYDKDF (reference sequence). The CDR3 has 16 residues. Trimming stripped 2 bases from V and 4 bases from J, with 17 bases between. Seattle enrolled patients during active infection and tracked them longitudinally. Per the study methods: Estimated nucleated cell counts came from reference gene primer amplification. Measured with immunoSEQ multiplex PCR; TCRdb has only the in-frame clones, and not every one. D and trimming were read from the DNA, whereas the V and J calls and clone size are those reported in that table. The table has roughly 120,000 clones, more than 70% seen once.

This clonotype was sampled from a woman aged 60-70 years with COVID-19, enrolled during active disease. Sequenced sample: peripheral blood. The V call is TRBV15, the J call TRBJ1-2; no clear D gene. CDR3 in DNA: TGTGCCACCAGCAGAAGGCTGTCCGCGGGTTCCTATGGCTACACCTTC. It is translated as CATSRRLSAGSYGYTF. Full variable domain (remainder filled in from reference TRBV15 and TRBJ1-2): DAMVIQNPRYQVTQFGKPVTLSCSQTLNHNVMYWYQQKSSQAPKLLFHYYDKDFNNEADTPDNFQSRRPNTSFCFLDIRSPGLGDTAMYLCATSRRLSAGSYGYTFGSGTRLTVV.